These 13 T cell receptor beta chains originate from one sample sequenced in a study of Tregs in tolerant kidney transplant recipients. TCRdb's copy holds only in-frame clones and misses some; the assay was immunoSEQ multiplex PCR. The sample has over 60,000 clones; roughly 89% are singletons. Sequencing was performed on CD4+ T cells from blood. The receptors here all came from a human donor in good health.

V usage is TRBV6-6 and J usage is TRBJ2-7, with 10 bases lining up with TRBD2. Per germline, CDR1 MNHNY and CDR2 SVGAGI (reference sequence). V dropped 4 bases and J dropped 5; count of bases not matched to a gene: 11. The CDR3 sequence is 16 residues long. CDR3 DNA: TGTGCCAGCAGTTTCAACGAGCGGGAGGGCTGGGACGAGCAGTACTTC. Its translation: CASSFNEREGWDEQYF.

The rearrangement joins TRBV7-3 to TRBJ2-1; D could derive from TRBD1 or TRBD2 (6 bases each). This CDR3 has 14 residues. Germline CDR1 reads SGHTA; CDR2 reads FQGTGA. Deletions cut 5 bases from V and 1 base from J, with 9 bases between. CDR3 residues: CASSRGDSYNEQFF. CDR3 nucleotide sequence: TGTGCCAGCAGCAGGGGGGATTCCTACAATGAGCAGTTCTTC.

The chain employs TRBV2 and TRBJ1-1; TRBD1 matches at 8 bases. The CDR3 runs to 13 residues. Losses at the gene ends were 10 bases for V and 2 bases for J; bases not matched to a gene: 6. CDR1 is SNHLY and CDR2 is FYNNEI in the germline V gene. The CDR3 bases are TGTGCCATCCGCAGGGGGCCTAACACTGAAGCTTTCTTT. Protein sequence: CAIRRGPNTEAFF. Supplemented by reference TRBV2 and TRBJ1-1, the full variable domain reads EPEVTQTPSHQVTQMGQEVILRCVPISNHLYFYWYRQILGQKVEFLVSFYNNEISEKSEIFDDQFSVERPDGSNFTLKIRSTKLEDSAMYFCAIRRGPNTEAFFGQGTRLTVV.

The CDR3: CASSRDYSDTQYF. The CDR3 DNA is TGTGCTAGCTCCCGGGACTATTCAGATACGCAGTATTTT. J is TRBJ2-3 and V is TRBV12-5; TRBD2 matches at 7 bases. With 9 bases clipped from V and 4 bases from J, the junction kept 7 bases outside the gene matches. CDR3 length equals 13 residues. Germline-derived CDR1 and CDR2 are LGHNT and FRNRAP.

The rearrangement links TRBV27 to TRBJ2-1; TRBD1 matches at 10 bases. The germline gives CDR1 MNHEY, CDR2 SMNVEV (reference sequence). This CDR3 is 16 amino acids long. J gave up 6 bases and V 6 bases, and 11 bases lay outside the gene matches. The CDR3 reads CASSKYRDRGVNEQFF. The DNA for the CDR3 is TGTGCCAGCAGCAAGTACCGGGACAGGGGTGTCAATGAGCAGTTCTTC.

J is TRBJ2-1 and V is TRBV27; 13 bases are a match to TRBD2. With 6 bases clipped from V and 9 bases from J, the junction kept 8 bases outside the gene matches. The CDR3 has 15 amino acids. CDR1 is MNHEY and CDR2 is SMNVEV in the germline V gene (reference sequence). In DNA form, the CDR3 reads TGTGCCAGCAGGACGGGACTAGCGGGATTCGGTGAGCAGTTCTTC. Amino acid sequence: CASRTGLAGFGEQFF.

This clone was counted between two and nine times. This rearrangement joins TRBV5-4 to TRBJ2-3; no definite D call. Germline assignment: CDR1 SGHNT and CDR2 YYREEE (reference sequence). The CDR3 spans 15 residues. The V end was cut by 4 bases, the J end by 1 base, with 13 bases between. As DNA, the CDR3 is TGTGCCAGCAGCCCTCCCCGGACCGGCACAGATACGCAGTATTTT. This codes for CASSPPRTGTDTQYF.

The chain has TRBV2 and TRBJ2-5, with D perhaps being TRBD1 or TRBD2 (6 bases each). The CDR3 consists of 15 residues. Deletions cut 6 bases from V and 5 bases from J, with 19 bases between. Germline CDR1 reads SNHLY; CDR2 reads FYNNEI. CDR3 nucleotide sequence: TGTGCCAGCAGGTCCATTCTTCTGGGGGGCGAGACCCAGTACTTC. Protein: CASRSILLGGETQYF.

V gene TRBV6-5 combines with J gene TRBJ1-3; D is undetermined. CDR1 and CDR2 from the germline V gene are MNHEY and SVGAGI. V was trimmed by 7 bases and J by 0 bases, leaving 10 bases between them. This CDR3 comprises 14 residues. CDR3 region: CASTTDNSGNTIYF. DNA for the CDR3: TGTGCCAGCACAACAGACAACTCTGGAAACACCATATATTTT.

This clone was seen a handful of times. The CDR3 loop is CASSPRSDVGELFF. The CDR3 DNA sequence: TGTGCCAGCTCTCCAAGGTCCGACGTCGGGGAGCTGTTTTTT. This chain joins TRBV18 and TRBJ2-2; no clear D gene. CDR1 and CDR2 (germline): KGHSH, LQKENI. There are 14 residues in the CDR3. V lost 6 bases to trimming and J lost 7 bases, with 15 bases between them.

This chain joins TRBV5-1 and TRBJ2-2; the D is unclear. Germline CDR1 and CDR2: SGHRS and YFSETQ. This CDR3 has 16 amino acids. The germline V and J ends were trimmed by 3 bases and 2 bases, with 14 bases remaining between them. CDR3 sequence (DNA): TGCGCCAGCAGCTCGGCCCCCACGGTTAACACCGGGGAGCTGTTTTTT. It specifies CASSSAPTVNTGELFF.

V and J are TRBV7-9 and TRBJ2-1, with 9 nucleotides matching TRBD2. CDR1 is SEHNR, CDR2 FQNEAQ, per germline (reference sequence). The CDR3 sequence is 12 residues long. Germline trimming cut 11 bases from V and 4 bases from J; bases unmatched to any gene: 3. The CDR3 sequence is CAAGGSYNEQFF. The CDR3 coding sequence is TGTGCCGCGGGGGGGTCTTACAATGAGCAGTTCTTC.

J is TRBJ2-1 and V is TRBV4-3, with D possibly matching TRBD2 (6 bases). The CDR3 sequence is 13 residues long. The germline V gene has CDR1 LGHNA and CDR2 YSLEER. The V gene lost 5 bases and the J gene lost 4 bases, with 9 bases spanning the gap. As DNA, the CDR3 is TGCGCCAGCAGCAGGGACTTTTACAATGAGCAGTTCTTC. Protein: CASSRDFYNEQFF.